A selection of T cell receptor beta chains follows, all from one sample in a study of early T cells in non-severe SARS-CoV-2 infection. TCRdb redid the calling of the 5' RACE reads with MiXCR, one entry per CDR3 protein. The sample has around 70,000 distinct CDR3 sequences; approximately 10% are singletons. The material sequenced was whole blood. All receptors come from an adult who was a healthcare worker with PCR-confirmed SARS-CoV-2 infection or an uninfected control (not recorded which). The CDR3 runs from the conserved cysteine through the conserved F or W. A D gene is named only where the DNA matches it firmly. Rows may omit the clone size; those that give it use once, few, many or a size class.

>TRBV18|TRBJ1-5|many|.|14
TGTGCCAGCTCTAGACAGGAGGGCAATCAGCCCCAGCATTTT
CASSRQEGNQPQHF
>TRBV20-1|TRBJ2-1|few|.|15
TGCAGTGCTAGAGTTATGGCCAGCTCCTACAATGAGCAGTTCTTC
CSARVMASSYNEQFF
>TRBV12-3/TRBV12-4|TRBJ1-1|few|.|12
TGTGCCTCGGCGGGGGTGAACACTGAAGCTTTCTTT
CASAGVNTEAFF
>TRBV20-1|TRBJ2-2|many|TRBD2|14
TGCAGTGCTAACCTAGCGGGACGGGTCGGGGAGCTGTTTTTT
CSANLAGRVGELFF
>TRBV4-3|TRBJ1-1|.|TRBD1|15
TGCGCCAGCAGCCAAGAAGTTTCAGGGGGCTTTGAAGCTTTCTTT
CASSQEVSGGFEAFF
>TRBV7-9|TRBJ2-1|few|TRBD2|15
TGTGCCAGCAGCCCGAGCGGGAGTGAGTACAATGAGCAGTTCTTC
CASSPSGSEYNEQFF
>TRBV3-1|TRBJ2-7|.|.|14
TGTGCCAGCAGCCAAATAACGCGGGGCTACGAGCAGTACTTC
CASSQITRGYEQYF
>TRBV5-4|TRBJ2-7|.|TRBD2|15
TGTGCCAGCGGGAACGGAGGAGCGGGAGGGCGGGAGCAGTACTTC
CASGNGGAGGREQYF
>TRBV20-1|TRBJ2-7|few|.|15
TGCAGTGCTAGAGATAGGCAGGGCCACTCCTACGAGCAGTACTTC
CSARDRQGHSYEQYF
>TRBV15|TRBJ1-1|few|TRBD1|15
TGTGCCACCAGCAGAGGTAGGACAGGGACCACTGAAGCTTTCTTT
CATSRGRTGTTEAFF
>TRBV21-1|TRBJ2-7|few|.|16
TGTGCCAGCAGCAAAGCCCGGATGGACGGTGTCTACGAGCAGTACTTC
CASSKARMDGVYEQYF
>TRBV7-2|TRBJ1-3|.|.|14
TGTGCCAGCAGCCCTTCGATGTCTGGAAACACCATATATTTT
CASSPSMSGNTIYF
>TRBV7-3|TRBJ2-7|many|.|14
TGTGCCAGCAGCTTAAGGTCTGATGGGCTCGAGCAGTACTTC
CASSLRSDGLEQYF
>TRBV6-2/TRBV6-3|TRBJ2-1|few|TRBD2|16
TGTGCCAGCAGTCCCATCAGCGGGAGGTCCTACAATGAGCAGTTCTTC
CASSPISGRSYNEQFF
>TRBV6-5|TRBJ1-2|.|TRBD1|15
TGTGCCAGCAGTCAATACAGGGGAAAGGGTTCTGGCTACACCTTC
CASSQYRGKGSGYTF
>TRBV12-3/TRBV12-4|TRBJ2-1|few|TRBD2|14
TGTGCCAGCAGTTTTACTAGCGGAAACAATGAGCAGTTCTTC
CASSFTSGNNEQFF
>TRBV7-6|TRBJ1-1|many|.|13
TGTGCCAGTAGACAGAGCTTGAACACTGAAGCTTTCTTT
CASRQSLNTEAFF
>TRBV28|TRBJ2-7|few|TRBD1|15
TGTGCCAGCATCCCCGACCGGGACAGATACTACGAGCAGTACTTC
CASIPDRDRYYEQYF
>TRBV11-3|TRBJ2-2|few|TRBD1|17
TGTGCCAGCAGCCTAGGTTCCGGGACAGGGAACACCGGGGAGCTGTTTTTT
CASSLGSGTGNTGELFF
>TRBV6-5|TRBJ2-1|.|TRBD2|16
TGTGCCAGCAGGCGACTAGCGGGAGTTAGCTACAATGAGCAGTTCTTC
CASRRLAGVSYNEQFF
>TRBV7-2|TRBJ2-2|few|.|22
TGTGCCAGCAGCTCCCTTTACGTACTAAAGGGGTATGGGGTTATCAACACCGGGGAGCTGTTTTTT
CASSSLYVLKGYGVINTGELFF
>TRBV4-1|TRBJ2-1|few|TRBD2|16
TGCGCCAGCAGCCTAGCAGCGGGAAGGTTCTACAATGAGCAGTTCTTC
CASSLAAGRFYNEQFF
>TRBV7-8|TRBJ2-6|.|TRBD1|18
TGTGCCAGCAGCTCCTACAGGGGGCGTTCCTCTGGGGCCAACGTCCTGACTTTC
CASSSYRGRSSGANVLTF
>TRBV20-1|TRBJ2-7|few|TRBD2|12
TGCAGTGCTAAGCGGGAGAACTACGAGCAGTACTTC
CSAKRENYEQYF
>TRBV12-3/TRBV12-4|TRBJ2-5|few|.|14
TGTGCCAGCAGTTTCTCGGCCGGGCAAGAGACCCAGTACTTC
CASSFSAGQETQYF
>TRBV20-1|TRBJ2-5|many|TRBD2|15
TGCAGTGCTAGATCGGGTAGCGGGAGTATGGAGACCCAGTACTTC
CSARSGSGSMETQYF
>TRBV6-1|TRBJ2-5|few|TRBD1|15
TGTGCCAGCAGTGGAGATTCAGGGGGCGGTGCGGCCCAGTACTTC
CASSGDSGGGAAQYF
>TRBV7-6|TRBJ2-1|many|TRBD1|15
TGTGCCAGCAGCTTTTGGACAGGGGAACAGGGTGAGCAGTTCTTC
CASSFWTGEQGEQFF
>TRBV6-2/TRBV6-3|TRBJ2-3|.|TRBD1|16
TGTGCCAGCAGTTACTTCCCGGACAGGCCCGGAGATACGCAGTATTTT
CASSYFPDRPGDTQYF
>TRBV27|TRBJ1-2|many|.|14
TGTGCCAGCAGTTTGTCGGGGCTTGGCTATGGCTACACCTTC
CASSLSGLGYGYTF
>TRBV20-1|TRBJ1-5|few|.|11
TGCAGTGCTACGGGCAATCAGCCCCAGCATTTT
CSATGNQPQHF
>TRBV7-3|TRBJ2-6|many|.|15
TGTGCCAGCAGCCCCACACCCTCTGGGGCCAACGTCCTGACTTTC
CASSPTPSGANVLTF
>TRBV28|TRBJ2-7|many|.|13
TGTGCCAGCAGAGCCGCCCCTCCCTACGAGCAGTACTTC
CASRAAPPYEQYF
>TRBV9|TRBJ2-1|few|TRBD2|16
TGTGCCAGCAGCCCCCCAGGGACTAGCGGGAGGTATGAGCAGTTCTTC
CASSPPGTSGRYEQFF
>TRBV5-6|TRBJ2-7|.|.|13
TGTGCCAGCAGTACAGGGAACTCCTACGAGCAGTACTTC
CASSTGNSYEQYF
>TRBV20-1|TRBJ2-1|.|TRBD2|14
TGCAGCCTGTCCCGTAGCGGGGCTATAAATGAGCAGTTCTTC
CSLSRSGAINEQFF
>TRBV12-3/TRBV12-4|TRBJ2-6|many|.|17
TGTGCCAGCAGTTTTGGGACTCCAACATCCGGGGCCAACGTCCTGACTTTC
CASSFGTPTSGANVLTF
>TRBV10-2|TRBJ2-7|many|.|19
TGCGCCAGCAGTGATCGGTTCAAAGGAGCCGGACGCATGTTGGACGAGCAGTACTTC
CASSDRFKGAGRMLDEQYF
>TRBV6-5|TRBJ2-7|many|.|15
TGTGCCAGCAGTTACTCCCCCCAGGGGGGGTACGAGCAGTACTTC
CASSYSPQGGYEQYF
>TRBV7-2|TRBJ2-7|.|TRBD2|13
TGTGCCAGCAGCTCGCCGGGGGGCTACGAGCAGTACTTC
CASSSPGGYEQYF
>TRBV28|TRBJ1-5|few|.|12
TGTGCCAGCAGTGGGGTTAGGCAGCCCCAGCATTTT
CASSGVRQPQHF
>TRBV4-2|TRBJ2-6|.|.|17
TGTGCCAGCAGCCAAGACCCGGCCTACTCTGGGGCCAACGTCCTGACTTTC
CASSQDPAYSGANVLTF
>TRBV25-1|TRBJ2-2|.|TRBD1|14
TGTGCCAGCAGTTCAGGGGGCGACACCGGGGAGCTGTTTTTT
CASSSGGDTGELFF
>TRBV24-1|TRBJ2-3|few|TRBD2|16
TGTGCCACCAGTGATCCCCGTGCGGGAGGGACAGATACGCAGTATTTT
CATSDPRAGGTDTQYF
>TRBV12-3/TRBV12-4|TRBJ2-4|many|TRBD1|15
TGTGCCAGCACCGGGACAGGGCTAGCCAAAAACATTCAGTACTTC
CASTGTGLAKNIQYF
>TRBV20-1|TRBJ1-4|many|.|14
TGCAGTGCTAGAGATGTAGGGGCACATAGAAAACTGTTTTTT
CSARDVGAHRKLFF
>TRBV5-1|TRBJ2-5|few|TRBD2|14
TGCGCCAGCAGCTCAAGCGGGAATATAGAGACCCAGTACTTC
CASSSSGNIETQYF
>TRBV2|TRBJ2-2|.|.|12
TGTGCCAGCGGGTCACAGGCCGGGGAGCTGTTTTTT
CASGSQAGELFF
>TRBV20-1|TRBJ2-7|few|TRBD2|15
TGCAGTGCTACCGGACTAGCGGGACCCTTATACGAGCAGTACTTC
CSATGLAGPLYEQYF
>TRBV11-2|TRBJ2-2|.|.|16
TGTGCCAGCAGCTCTCGGGGCAGGGTGAACACCGGGGAGCTGTTTTTT
CASSSRGRVNTGELFF
>TRBV7-3|TRBJ2-5|many|TRBD2|15
TGTGCCAGCAGCTTCTTCAGCGGGGGCCAAGAGACCCAGTACTTC
CASSFFSGGQETQYF
>TRBV7-6|TRBJ2-7|few|TRBD2|18
TGTGCCAGCAGCGGGGGGGGACTAGCGGGAGGGAGCTCCTACGAGCAGTACTTC
CASSGGGLAGGSSYEQYF
>TRBV6-5|TRBJ2-3|many|.|11
TGTGCCAGCAAGATGGGAGATACGCAGTATTTT
CASKMGDTQYF
>TRBV18|TRBJ2-1|many|TRBD2|13
TGTGCCAGCTCACCACCGGATAGCGGGCGTCGGGTCTTC
CASSPPDSGRRVF
>TRBV18|TRBJ2-3|.|TRBD1|18
TGTGCCAGCTCACACTTGCCACAGGGGTCCATTAGCACAGATACGCAGTATTTT
CASSHLPQGSISTDTQYF
>TRBV7-2|TRBJ2-3|few|.|16
TGTGCCAGCAGCACGCGGGCCCAGGGTTCCACAGATACGCAGTATTTT
CASSTRAQGSTDTQYF
>TRBV29-1|TRBJ2-1|.|TRBD2|16
TGCAGCGTGGACGGGACTAGCGGGAGGGCCGCAAATGAGCAGTTCTTC
CSVDGTSGRAANEQFF
>TRBV4-1|TRBJ2-7|.|TRBD1|16
TGCGCCAGCAGCCACCCCGGGACAGGGGCTACATACGAGCAGTACTTC
CASSHPGTGATYEQYF